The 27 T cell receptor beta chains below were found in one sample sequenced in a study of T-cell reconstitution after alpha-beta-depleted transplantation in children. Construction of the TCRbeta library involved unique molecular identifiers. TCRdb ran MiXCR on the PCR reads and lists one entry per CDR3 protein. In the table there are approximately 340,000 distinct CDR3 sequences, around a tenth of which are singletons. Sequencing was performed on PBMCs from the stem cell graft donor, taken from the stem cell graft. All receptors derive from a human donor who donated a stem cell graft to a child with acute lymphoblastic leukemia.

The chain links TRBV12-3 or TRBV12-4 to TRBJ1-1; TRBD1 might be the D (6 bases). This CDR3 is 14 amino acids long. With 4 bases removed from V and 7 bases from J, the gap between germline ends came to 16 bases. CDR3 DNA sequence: TGTGCCAGCAGTTCCCCCCCAGGGGTGGATGAAGCTTTCTTT. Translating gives CASSSPPGVDEAFF.

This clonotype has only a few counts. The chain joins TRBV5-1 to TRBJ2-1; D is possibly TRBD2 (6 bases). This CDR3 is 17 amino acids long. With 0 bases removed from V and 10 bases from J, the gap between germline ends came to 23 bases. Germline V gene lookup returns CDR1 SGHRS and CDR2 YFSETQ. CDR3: CASSLEERARTGVEQFF. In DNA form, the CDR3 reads TGCGCCAGCAGCTTGGAAGAGAGGGCTCGCACGGGAGTAGAGCAGTTCTTC.

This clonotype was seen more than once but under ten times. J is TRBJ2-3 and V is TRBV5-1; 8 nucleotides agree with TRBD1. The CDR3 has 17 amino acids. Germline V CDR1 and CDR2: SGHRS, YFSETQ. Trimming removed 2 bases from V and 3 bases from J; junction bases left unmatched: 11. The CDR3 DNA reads TGCGCCAGCAGCTTTTGGTCTGGGAACAGGGGGACAGATACGCAGTATTTT. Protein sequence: CASSFWSGNRGTDTQYF. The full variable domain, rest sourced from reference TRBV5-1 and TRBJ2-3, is KAGVTQTPRYLIKTRGQQVTLSCSPISGHRSVSWYQQTPGQGLQFLFEYFSETQRNKGNFPGRFSGRQFSNSRSEMNVSTLELGDSALYLCASSFWSGNRGTDTQYFGPGTRLTVL.

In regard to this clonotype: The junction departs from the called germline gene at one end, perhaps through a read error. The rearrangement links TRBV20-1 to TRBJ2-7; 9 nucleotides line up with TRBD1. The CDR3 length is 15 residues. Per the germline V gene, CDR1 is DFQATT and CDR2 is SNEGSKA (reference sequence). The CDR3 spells CSARDPGTGTSEQYF. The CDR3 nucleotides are TGCAGTGCTCGAGATCCGGGGACAGGGACCAGCGAGCAGTACTTC.

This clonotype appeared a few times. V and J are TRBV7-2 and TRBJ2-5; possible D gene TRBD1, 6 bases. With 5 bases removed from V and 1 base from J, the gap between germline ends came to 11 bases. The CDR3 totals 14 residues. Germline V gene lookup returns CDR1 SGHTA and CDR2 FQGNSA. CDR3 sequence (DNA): TGTGCCAGCAGCGCGGACAGTCTCCAAGAGACCCAGTACTTC. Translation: CASSADSLQETQYF. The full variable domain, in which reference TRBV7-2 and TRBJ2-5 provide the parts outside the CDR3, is GAGVSQSPSNKVTEKGKDVELRCDPISGHTALYWYRQSLGQGLEFLIYFQGNSAPDKSGLPSDRFSAERTGGSVSTLTIQRTQQEDSAVYLCASSADSLQETQYFGPGTRLLVL.

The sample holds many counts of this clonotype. In DNA form, the CDR3 reads TGTGCCAGCAGCTCCAGTGGAGAGACCCAGTACTTC. It encodes CASSSSGETQYF. This chain links TRBV7-2 with TRBJ2-5; D is ambiguous. V lost 4 bases and J 4 bases, leaving 7 bases between the germline ends. Germline V gene sequence: CDR1 SGHTA, CDR2 FQGNSA. The CDR3 has 12 residues.

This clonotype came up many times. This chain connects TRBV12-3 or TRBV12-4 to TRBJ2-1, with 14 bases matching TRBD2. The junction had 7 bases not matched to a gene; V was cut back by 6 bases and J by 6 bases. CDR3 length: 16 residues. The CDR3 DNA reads TGTGCCAGCAGCTCTCCGGGACTAGCGGGAGCCAATGAGCAGTTCTTC. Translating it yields CASSSPGLAGANEQFF.

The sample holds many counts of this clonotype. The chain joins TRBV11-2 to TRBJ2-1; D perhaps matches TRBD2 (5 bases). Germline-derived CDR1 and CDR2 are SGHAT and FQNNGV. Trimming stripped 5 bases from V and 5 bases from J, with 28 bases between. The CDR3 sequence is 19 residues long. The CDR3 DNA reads TGTGCCAGCAGCACAATGGCAGTTGCTACTAGTGGCCCCCACAATGAGCAGTTCTTC. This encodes CASSTMAVATSGPHNEQFF.

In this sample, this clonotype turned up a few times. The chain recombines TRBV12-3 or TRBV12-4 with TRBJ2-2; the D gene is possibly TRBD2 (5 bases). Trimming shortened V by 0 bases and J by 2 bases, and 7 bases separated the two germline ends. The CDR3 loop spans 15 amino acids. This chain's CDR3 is CASSLAAVNTGELFF. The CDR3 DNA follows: TGTGCCAGCAGTTTAGCAGCGGTCAACACCGGGGAGCTGTTTTTT.

CDR3 residues: CAISDNPYEQYF. In DNA form, the CDR3 reads TGTGCCATCAGTGATAATCCCTACGAGCAGTACTTC. This chain links TRBV10-3 with TRBJ2-7; D unresolved. V was pared by 3 bases and J by 2 bases, with 5 bases between. This CDR3 has 12 amino acids. CDR1 and CDR2 (germline): ENHRY, SYGVKD.

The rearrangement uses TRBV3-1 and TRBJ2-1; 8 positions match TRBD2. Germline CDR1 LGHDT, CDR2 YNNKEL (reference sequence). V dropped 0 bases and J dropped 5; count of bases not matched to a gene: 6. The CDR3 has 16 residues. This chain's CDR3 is CASSQESDSGDNEQFF. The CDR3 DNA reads TGTGCCAGCAGCCAAGAGTCGGATAGCGGGGACAATGAGCAGTTCTTC.

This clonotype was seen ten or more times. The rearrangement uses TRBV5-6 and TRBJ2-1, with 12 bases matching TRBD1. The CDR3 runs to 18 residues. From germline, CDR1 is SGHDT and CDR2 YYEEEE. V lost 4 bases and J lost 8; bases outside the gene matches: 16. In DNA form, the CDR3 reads TGTGCCAGCAGCGCAGGTAGGGGACAGGGGGCGCCATTGGATGAGCAGTTCTTC. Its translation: CASSAGRGQGAPLDEQFF.

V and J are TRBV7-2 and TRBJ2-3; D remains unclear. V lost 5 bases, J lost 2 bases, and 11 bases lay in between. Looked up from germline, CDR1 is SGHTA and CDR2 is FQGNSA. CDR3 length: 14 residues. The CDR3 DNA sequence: TGTGCCAGCAGCCCTGGTGGTGTCACAGATACGCAGTATTTT. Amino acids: CASSPGGVTDTQYF.

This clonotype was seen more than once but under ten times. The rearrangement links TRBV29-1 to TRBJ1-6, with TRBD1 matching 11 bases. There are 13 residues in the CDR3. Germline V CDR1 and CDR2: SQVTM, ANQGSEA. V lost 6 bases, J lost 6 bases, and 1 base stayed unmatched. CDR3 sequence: CSVGTGGNSPLHF. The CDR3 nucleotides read TGCAGCGTGGGGACAGGGGGTAATTCACCCCTCCACTTT.

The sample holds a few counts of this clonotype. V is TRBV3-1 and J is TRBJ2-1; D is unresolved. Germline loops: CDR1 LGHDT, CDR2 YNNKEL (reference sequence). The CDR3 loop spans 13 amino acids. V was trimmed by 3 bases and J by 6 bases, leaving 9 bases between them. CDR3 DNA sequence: TGTGCCAGCAGCCAGAATCGCCGCAATGAGCAGTTCTTC. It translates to CASSQNRRNEQFF.

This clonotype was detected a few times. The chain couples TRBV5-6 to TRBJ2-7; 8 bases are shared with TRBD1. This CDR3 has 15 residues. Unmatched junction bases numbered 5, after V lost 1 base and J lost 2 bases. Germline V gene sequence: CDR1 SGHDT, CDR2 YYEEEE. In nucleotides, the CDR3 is TGTGCCAGCAGCTTGCAGGGGGCCTCACCCTACGAGCAGTACTTC. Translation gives CASSLQGASPYEQYF.

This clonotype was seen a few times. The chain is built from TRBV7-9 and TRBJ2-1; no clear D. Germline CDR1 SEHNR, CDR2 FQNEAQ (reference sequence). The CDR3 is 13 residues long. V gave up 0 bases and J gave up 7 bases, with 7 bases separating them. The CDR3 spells CASSLAMANEQFF. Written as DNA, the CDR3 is TGTGCCAGCAGCTTAGCGATGGCAAATGAGCAGTTCTTC.

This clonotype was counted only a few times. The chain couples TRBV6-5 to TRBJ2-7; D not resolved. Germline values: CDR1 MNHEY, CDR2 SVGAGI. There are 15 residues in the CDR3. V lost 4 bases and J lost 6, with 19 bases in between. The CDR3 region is CASSSLAARTFEQYF. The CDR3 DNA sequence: TGTGCCAGCAGTTCCCTGGCAGCGAGAACTTTCGAGCAGTACTTC.

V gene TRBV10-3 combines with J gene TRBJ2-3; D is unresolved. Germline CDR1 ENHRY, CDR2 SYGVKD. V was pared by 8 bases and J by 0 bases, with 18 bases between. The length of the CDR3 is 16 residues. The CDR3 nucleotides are TGTGCCATCTCTACTCGGGCAGGAACTAGCACAGATACGCAGTATTTT. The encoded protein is CAISTRAGTSTDTQYF.

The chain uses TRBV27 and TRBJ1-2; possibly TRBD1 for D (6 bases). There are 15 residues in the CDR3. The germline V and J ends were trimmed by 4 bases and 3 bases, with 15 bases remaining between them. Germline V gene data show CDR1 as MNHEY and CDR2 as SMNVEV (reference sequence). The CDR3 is CASSSHQGFDYGYTF. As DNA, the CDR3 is TGTGCCAGCAGTTCCCATCAGGGGTTTGACTATGGCTACACCTTC.

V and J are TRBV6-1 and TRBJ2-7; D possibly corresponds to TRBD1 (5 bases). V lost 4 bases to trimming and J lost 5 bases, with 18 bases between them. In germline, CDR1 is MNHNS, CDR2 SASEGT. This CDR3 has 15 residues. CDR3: CASSARPGFSDEQYF. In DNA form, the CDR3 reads TGTGCCAGCAGTGCGCGACCAGGGTTTTCTGACGAGCAGTACTTC.

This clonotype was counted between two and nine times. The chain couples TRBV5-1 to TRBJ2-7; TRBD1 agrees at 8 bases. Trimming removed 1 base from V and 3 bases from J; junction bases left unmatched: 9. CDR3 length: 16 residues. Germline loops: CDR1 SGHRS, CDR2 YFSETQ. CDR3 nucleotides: TGCGCCAGCAGCTTGACCGGGACAGGAACCCTCTACGAGCAGTACTTC. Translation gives CASSLTGTGTLYEQYF.

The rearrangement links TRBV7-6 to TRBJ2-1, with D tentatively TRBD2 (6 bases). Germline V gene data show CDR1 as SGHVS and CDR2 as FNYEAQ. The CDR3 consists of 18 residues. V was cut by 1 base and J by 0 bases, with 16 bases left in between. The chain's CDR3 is CASSLVRSGSGSYNEQFF. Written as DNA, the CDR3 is TGTGCCAGCAGCTTAGTCAGGTCCGGTAGCGGCTCCTACAATGAGCAGTTCTTC.

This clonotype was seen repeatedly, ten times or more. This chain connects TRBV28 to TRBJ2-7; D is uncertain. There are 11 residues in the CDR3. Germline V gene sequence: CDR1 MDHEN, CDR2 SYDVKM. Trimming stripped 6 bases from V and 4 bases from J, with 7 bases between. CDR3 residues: CASSRDYEQYF. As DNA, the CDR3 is TGTGCCAGCAGCCGAGATTACGAGCAGTACTTC.

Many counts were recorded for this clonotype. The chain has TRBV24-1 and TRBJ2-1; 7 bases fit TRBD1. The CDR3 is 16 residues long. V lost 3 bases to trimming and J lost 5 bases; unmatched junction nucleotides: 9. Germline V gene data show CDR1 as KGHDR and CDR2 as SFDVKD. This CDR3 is CATSDGDRVGDNEQFF. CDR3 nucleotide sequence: TGTGCCACCAGTGATGGAGACAGGGTGGGAGACAATGAGCAGTTCTTC.

CDR3 sequence: CASSLGLAGGLLETQYF. CDR3 nucleotides: TGTGCCAGCAGCTTAGGGCTAGCGGGAGGCCTACTAGAGACCCAGTACTTC. This chain joins TRBV7-2 and TRBJ2-5; 11 bases agree with TRBD2. Germline lookup yields CDR1 SGHTA and CDR2 FQGNSA. The CDR3 extends over 17 amino acids. The trim removed 1 base at V and 4 bases at J, leaving 8 bases unmatched. The full variable domain, rest sourced from reference TRBV7-2 and TRBJ2-5, is GAGVSQSPSNKVTEKGKDVELRCDPISGHTALYWYRQSLGQGLEFLIYFQGNSAPDKSGLPSDRFSAERTGGSVSTLTIQRTQQEDSAVYLCASSLGLAGGLLETQYFGPGTRLLVL.

The CDR3 sequence is CASSLGPLGSSYNEQFF. CDR3 DNA sequence: TGTGCCAGCAGCTTAGGTCCCCTAGGGAGCTCCTACAATGAGCAGTTCTTC. The rearrangement joins TRBV7-2 to TRBJ2-1; D possibly corresponds to TRBD2 (5 bases). Per germline, CDR1 SGHTA and CDR2 FQGNSA. CDR3 length: 17 residues. V was trimmed by 1 base and J by 0 bases, leaving 13 bases between them.